This T cell receptor beta chain comes out of a study of radiation and T cells in renal cell carcinoma. Study-level results: Compared with controls, irradiated tumors showed greater TCR clonality.

Treatment: 15 Gy SBRT to primary tumor, nephrectomy 4 weeks later. Sequencing was performed with immunoSEQ multiplex PCR; in TCRdb, only in-frame clones are kept and a portion is missing. The sample yields under 20,000 clones, roughly 64% seen once. Germline-derived CDR1 and CDR2 are SGHRS and YFSETQ. The V segment lost 0 bases and the J segment 7 bases; nucleotides outside the gene matches: 6. The CDR3 is 14 residues long. This clone is medium-sized (0.01 to 0.1%) in the sample. Its antigen is still unknown. The TCR originated in a woman in her seventies with renal cell carcinoma. Source: tumor tissue, taken from a patient whose treatment included radiotherapy and nephrectomy. V is TRBV5-1 and J is TRBJ2-7, with 8 nucleotides matching TRBD1. The CDR3 loop is CASSLGQGWGEQYF. The CDR3 region has the DNA TGCGCCAGCAGCTTGGGACAGGGGTGGGGTGAGCAGTACTTC.